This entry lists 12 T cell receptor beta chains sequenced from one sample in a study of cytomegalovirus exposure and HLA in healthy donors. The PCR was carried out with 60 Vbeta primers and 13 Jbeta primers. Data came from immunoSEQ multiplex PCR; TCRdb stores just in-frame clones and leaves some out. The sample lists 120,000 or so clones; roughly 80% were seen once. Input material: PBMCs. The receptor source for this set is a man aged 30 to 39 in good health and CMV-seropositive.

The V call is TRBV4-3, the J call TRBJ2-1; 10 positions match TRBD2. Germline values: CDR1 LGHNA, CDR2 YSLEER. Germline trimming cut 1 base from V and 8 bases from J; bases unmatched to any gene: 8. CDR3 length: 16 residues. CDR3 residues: CASSQAGLAGADEQFF. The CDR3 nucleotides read TGCGCCAGCAGCCAAGCCGGGCTAGCGGGAGCGGATGAGCAGTTCTTC.

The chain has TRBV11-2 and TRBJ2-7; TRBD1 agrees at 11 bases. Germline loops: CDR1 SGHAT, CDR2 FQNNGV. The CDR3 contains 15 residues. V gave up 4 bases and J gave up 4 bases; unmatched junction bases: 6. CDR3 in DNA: TGTGCCAGCAGCTCTGGACAGGGGGCGCGATACGAGCAGTACTTC. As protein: CASSSGQGARYEQYF.

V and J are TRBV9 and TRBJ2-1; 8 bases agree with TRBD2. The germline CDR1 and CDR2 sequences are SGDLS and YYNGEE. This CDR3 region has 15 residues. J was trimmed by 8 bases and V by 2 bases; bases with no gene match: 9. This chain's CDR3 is CASSVQRESVYEQFF. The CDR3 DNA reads TGTGCCAGCAGCGTCCAGCGGGAGTCTGTCTATGAGCAGTTCTTC.

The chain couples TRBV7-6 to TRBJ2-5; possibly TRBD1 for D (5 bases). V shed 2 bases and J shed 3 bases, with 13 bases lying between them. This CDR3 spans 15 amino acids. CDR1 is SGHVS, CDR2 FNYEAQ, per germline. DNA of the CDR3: TGTGCCAGCAGCTTAACAGGACCTGGAAAAGAGACCCAGTACTTC. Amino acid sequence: CASSLTGPGKETQYF.

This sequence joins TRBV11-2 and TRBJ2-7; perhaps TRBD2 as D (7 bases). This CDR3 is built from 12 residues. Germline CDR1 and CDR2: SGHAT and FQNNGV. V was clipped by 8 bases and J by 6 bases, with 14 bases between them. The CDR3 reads CASGRGSLEQYF. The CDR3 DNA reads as TGTGCCAGCGGGAGGGGGAGTCTCGAGCAGTACTTC. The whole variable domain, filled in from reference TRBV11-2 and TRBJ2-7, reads EAGVAQSPRYKIIEKRQSVAFWCNPISGHATLYWYQQILGQGPKLLIQFQNNGVVDDSQLPKDRFSAERLKGVDSTLKIQPAKLEDSAVYLCASGRGSLEQYFGPGTRLTVT.

This CDR3 is CASSPTGGRYNEQFF. In DNA form, the CDR3 reads TGTGCCAGCAGCCCTACGGGAGGTCGCTACAATGAGCAGTTCTTC. The genes are TRBV7-6 and TRBJ2-1; 7 bases are a match to TRBD2. The CDR3 covers 15 residues. Germline V CDR1 and CDR2: SGHVS, FNYEAQ. V dropped 5 bases and J dropped 3; count of bases not matched to a gene: 7.

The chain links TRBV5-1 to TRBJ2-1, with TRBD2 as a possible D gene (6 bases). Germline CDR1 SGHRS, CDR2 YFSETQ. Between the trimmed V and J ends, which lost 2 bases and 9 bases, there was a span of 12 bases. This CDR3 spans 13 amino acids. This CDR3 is CASSFLGRGEQFF. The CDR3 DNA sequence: TGCGCCAGCAGCTTTCTGGGGCGGGGTGAGCAGTTCTTC.

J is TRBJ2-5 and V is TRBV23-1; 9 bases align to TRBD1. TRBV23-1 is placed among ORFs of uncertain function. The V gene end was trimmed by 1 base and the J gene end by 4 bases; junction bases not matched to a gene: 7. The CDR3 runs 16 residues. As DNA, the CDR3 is TGCGCCAGCAGTCAATGGGACAGGGTGATAAGAGAGACCCAGTACTTC. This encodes CASSQWDRVIRETQYF.

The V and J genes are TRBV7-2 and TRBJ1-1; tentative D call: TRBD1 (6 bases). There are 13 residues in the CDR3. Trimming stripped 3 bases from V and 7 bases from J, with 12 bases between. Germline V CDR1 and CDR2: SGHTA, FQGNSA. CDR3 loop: CASSFTGQFEAFF. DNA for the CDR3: TGTGCCAGCAGCTTTACAGGACAGTTTGAAGCTTTCTTT.

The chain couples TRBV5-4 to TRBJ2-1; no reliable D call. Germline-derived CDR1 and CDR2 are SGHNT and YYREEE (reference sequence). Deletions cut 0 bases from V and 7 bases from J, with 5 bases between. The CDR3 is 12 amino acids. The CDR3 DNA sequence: TGTGCCAGCAGCTTGGATCGGAATGAGCAGTTCTTC. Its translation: CASSLDRNEQFF.

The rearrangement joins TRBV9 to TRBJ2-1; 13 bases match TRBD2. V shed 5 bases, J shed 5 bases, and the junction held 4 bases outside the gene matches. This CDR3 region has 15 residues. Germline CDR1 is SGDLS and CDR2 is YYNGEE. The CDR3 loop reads CASRGGLAGHNEQFF. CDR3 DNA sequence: TGTGCCAGCAGAGGGGGACTAGCGGGGCACAATGAGCAGTTCTTC.

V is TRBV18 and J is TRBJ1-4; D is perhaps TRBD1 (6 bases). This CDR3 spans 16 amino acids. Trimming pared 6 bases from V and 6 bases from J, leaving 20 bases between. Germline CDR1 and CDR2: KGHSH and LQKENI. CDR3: CASSDRGGATDEKLFF. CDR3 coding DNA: TGTGCCAGCTCCGACCGTGGGGGGGCGACTGATGAAAAACTGTTTTTT.